Following are 10 T cell receptor beta chains from one sample sequenced in a study of blood T cell repertoires in COVID-19. Assay used: immunoSEQ multiplex PCR; TCRdb lists only in-frame clones, some missing. The table has some 71,000 clones, 85% to 90% seen once. Sequences were obtained from peripheral blood. The receptors derive from a man aged 50 to 60 with acute or convalescent COVID-19.

The chain is built from TRBV18 and TRBJ2-6; D is perhaps TRBD2 (5 bases). This CDR3 is 16 amino acids long. V dropped 4 bases and J dropped 0 bases, with 10 bases sitting between them. Germline CDR1 KGHSH, CDR2 LQKENI. The CDR3: CASSLDSSSGANVLTF. The CDR3 DNA follows: TGTGCCAGCTCACTGGACTCGAGCTCTGGGGCCAACGTCCTGACTTTC.

This chain links TRBV19 with TRBJ1-1; 10 bases align to TRBD1. The CDR3 extends over 13 amino acids. The V gene end was trimmed by 8 bases and the J gene end by 6 bases; junction bases not matched to a gene: 6. Germline V CDR1 and CDR2: LNHDA, SQIVND (reference sequence). The DNA for the CDR3 is TGTGCCAGTTCCGGGACAGGGGCGCCTGAAGCTTTCTTT. Its protein product is CASSGTGAPEAFF.

This chain uses TRBV5-1 with TRBJ2-7; 10 bases are shared with TRBD1. The CDR3 is 14 amino acids. CDR1 is SGHRS, CDR2 YFSETQ, per germline. V gave up 6 bases and J gave up 2 bases; unmatched junction bases: 5. CDR3 bases: TGCGCCAGCAAAACCGGGACAGGGGCCTACGAGCAGTACTTC. This translates into CASKTGTGAYEQYF.

This clone has only a few counts. Other DNA sequences from this sample encode an identical CDR3 as well. This sequence joins TRBV5-1 and TRBJ2-3; a possible D gene is TRBD2 (5 bases). Trimming took off 2 bases at V and 3 bases at J, with 7 bases between the two ends. Germline-derived CDR1 and CDR2 are SGHRS and YFSETQ. CDR3 size: 13 residues. CDR3 sequence (DNA): TGCGCCAGCAGCTTCCGGGATACAGATACGCAGTATTTT. This sequence encodes CASSFRDTDTQYF.

The chain carries TRBV3-1 (or the pseudogene TRBV3-2) and TRBJ2-7; no clear D gene. The CDR3 consists of 17 residues. V lost 0 bases to trimming and J lost 0 bases, with 15 bases between them. The germline V gene encodes CDR1 LGHDT and CDR2 YNNKEL (reference sequence). For the CDR3, the DNA is TGTGCCAGCAGCCAAGATGCGACTGGCCCAACCTCCTACGAGCAGTACTTC. It specifies CASSQDATGPTSYEQYF.

The chain is built from TRBV27 and TRBJ1-6; the match to TRBD1 covers 7 bases. This CDR3 is built from 14 residues. CDR1 is MNHEY and CDR2 is SMNVEV in the germline V gene (reference sequence). Unmatched junction bases numbered 1, after V lost 5 bases and J lost 3 bases. CDR3 coding DNA: TGTGCCAGCAGTCGGACAGGCTATAATTCACCCCTCCACTTT. It specifies CASSRTGYNSPLHF.

This rearrangement joins TRBV24-1 to TRBJ1-5; TRBD1 aligns across 10 bases. The V segment lost 2 bases and the J segment 6 bases; nucleotides outside the gene matches: 9. Germline assignment: CDR1 KGHDR and CDR2 SFDVKD. The CDR3 consists of 17 residues. DNA of the CDR3: TGTGCCACCAGTGATTCCAGGACAGGGGGTATGGGTCAGCCCCAGCATTTT. Translation gives CATSDSRTGGMGQPQHF.

The chain is built from TRBV5-4 and TRBJ2-1, with 10 bases matching TRBD2. Germline loops: CDR1 SGHNT, CDR2 YYREEE (reference sequence). The CDR3 sequence is 14 residues long. The CDR3 region is CAVEREGSYNEQFF. As DNA, the CDR3 is TGTGCGGTGGAGCGGGAGGGGTCCTACAATGAGCAGTTCTTC.

CDR3 nucleotides: TGTGCCAGCACTCCAGTGGTGGAGACCCAGTACTTC. Translated: CASTPVVETQYF. The rearrangement uses TRBV28 and TRBJ2-5; D ambiguous. Trimming stripped 7 bases from V and 5 bases from J, with 11 bases between. CDR1 is MDHEN and CDR2 is SYDVKM in the germline V gene. This CDR3 spans 12 amino acids.

The chain carries TRBV10-3 and TRBJ2-1; TRBD2 matches at 14 bases. The CDR3 contains 21 residues. The V and J ends lost 9 bases and 0 bases, in that order; junction bases with no gene match: 19. Germline-derived CDR1 and CDR2 are ENHRY and SYGVKD. CDR3 sequence reads: CAIQPFGTSGRQQHSYNEQFF. Written as DNA, the CDR3 is TGTGCCATTCAGCCTTTCGGGACTAGCGGGAGACAGCAACACTCCTACAATGAGCAGTTCTTC.